This T cell receptor (beta chain) was captured in a study of blood T cell repertoires in COVID-19. Study-wide context: The United States, Italy and Spain provided the acute and convalescent COVID-19 samples.

The V end was cut by 3 bases, the J end by 5 bases, with 5 bases between. Germline values: CDR1 KGHSH, CDR2 LQKENI. The CDR3 length is 12 residues. Data came from immunoSEQ multiplex PCR; TCRdb stores just in-frame clones and leaves some out. The table shows more than 110,000 clones, with 85% to 90% occurring only once. This sequence was found in a woman aged 40 to 50 with acute or convalescent COVID-19. The sample consisted of peripheral blood. The chain carries TRBV18 and TRBJ2-1; D is unclear. The CDR3 sequence is CASSPSDNEQFF. CDR3 nucleotide sequence: TGTGCCAGCTCACCTAGTGACAATGAGCAGTTCTTC.